This note documents a single T cell receptor (beta chain) sequence. In the original workflow: Cell counts per sample came from amplifying reference gene primers. TCRdb's table, derived via immunoSEQ multiplex PCR, lists solely in-frame clones and lacks some. The V and J calls and clone size were taken over from that table, and D and trimming were inferred from the DNA. The sample has about 130,000 clones, 80% to 90% seen once. This specimen belongs to a study of blood T cell repertoires in COVID-19. The wider study: Material from acute and convalescent COVID-19 was sourced from the United States, Italy and Spain. Nucleic acid was either cDNA or gDNA, and it came from T cells, B-cell-depleted T cells, or PBMCs.

The germline V gene encodes CDR1 GTSNPN and CDR2 SVGIG (reference sequence). V was shortened by 1 base and J by 7 bases, with 10 bases between the two germline ends. The CDR3 runs to 12 residues. This clonotype originated in a man in his sixties with COVID-19, enrolled during active disease. The chain combines TRBV30 with TRBJ1-2; no clear D. Input material: peripheral blood. The CDR3 nucleotides are TGTGCCTGGAGTGATCAAGGACTTGGCTACACCTTC. Translated: CAWSDQGLGYTF.